The 3 T cell receptor beta chains presented below share a single source sample, sequenced in a study of metastatic and nonmetastatic thyroid tumors. Before thyroid surgery, none of the patients had received any treatment. TCRdb re-processed the PCR reads through MiXCR. The data hold 35,000 to 55,000 clones, with about 25% observed a single time. Sample: blood. The receptors here all came from a male donor with papillary thyroid cancer or a benign thyroid nodule (not recorded which). Some clones in this sample may be carry-over from other donors' samples.

This clone has ten or more counts. This rearrangement joins TRBV27 to TRBJ2-2, with a tentative D call TRBD1 (6 bases). Trimming shortened V by 2 bases and J by 6 bases, and 10 bases separated the two germline ends. The germline CDR1 and CDR2 sequences are MNHEY and SMNVEV (reference sequence). This CDR3 comprises 14 residues. CDR3 bases: TGTGCCAGCAGTTTAGTCCCAGGGGCCGGGGAGCTGTTTTTT. Residues: CASSLVPGAGELFF.

The rearrangement uses TRBV20-1 and TRBJ2-7; 7 nucleotides agree with TRBD1. Germline V gene lookup returns CDR1 DFQATT and CDR2 SNEGSKA (reference sequence). There are 13 residues in the CDR3. The J segment lost 0 bases and the V segment lost 6 bases, leaving 5 bases of the junction unmatched. The CDR3 loop is CSALTGTSYEQYF. The CDR3, as DNA: TGCAGTGCGCTGACAGGGACCTCCTACGAGCAGTACTTC.

This clone was detected only a few times. The chain employs TRBV19 and TRBJ2-7; 9 bases map to TRBD2. This CDR3 region has 12 residues. Looked up from germline, CDR1 is LNHDA and CDR2 is SQIVND (reference sequence). The J segment lost 6 bases and the V segment lost 5 bases, leaving 2 bases of the junction unmatched. CDR3 protein: CASSLSGSEQYF. As DNA, the CDR3 is TGTGCCAGTAGTCTTAGCGGGAGCGAGCAGTACTTC.